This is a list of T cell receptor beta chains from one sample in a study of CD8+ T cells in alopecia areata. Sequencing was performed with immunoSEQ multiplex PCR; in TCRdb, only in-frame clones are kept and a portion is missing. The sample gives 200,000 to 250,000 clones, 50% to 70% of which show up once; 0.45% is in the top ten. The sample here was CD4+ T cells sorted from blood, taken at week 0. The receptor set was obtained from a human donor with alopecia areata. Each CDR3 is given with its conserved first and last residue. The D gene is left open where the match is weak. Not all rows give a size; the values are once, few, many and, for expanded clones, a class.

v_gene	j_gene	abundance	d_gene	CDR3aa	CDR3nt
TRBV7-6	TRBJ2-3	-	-	CASSLGPGPLSGTQYF	TGTGCCAGCAGCTTAGGGCCAGGCCCCCTGTCAGGGACGCAGTATTTT
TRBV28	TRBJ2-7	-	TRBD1	CASTLGTGVEQYF	TGTGCCAGTACCCTGGGGACAGGGGTCGAGCAGTACTTC
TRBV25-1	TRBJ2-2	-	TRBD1	CASSGAGQANTGELFF	TGTGCCAGCAGTGGAGCCGGACAGGCGAACACCGGGGAGCTGTTTTTT
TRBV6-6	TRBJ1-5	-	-	CASSYRDQPQHF	TGTGCCAGCAGTTACAGGGATCAGCCCCAGCATTTT
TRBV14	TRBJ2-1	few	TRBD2	CASSQDLGLADNEQFF	TGTGCCAGCAGCCAAGACCTAGGACTAGCGGACAATGAGCAGTTCTTC
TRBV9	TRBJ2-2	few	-	CASSRNKAGELFF	TGTGCCAGCAGCCGAAACAAAGCCGGGGAGCTGTTTTTT
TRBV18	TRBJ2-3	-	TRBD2	CASSPPAGGNTDTQYF	TGTGCCAGCTCACCACCAGCGGGGGGAAACACAGATACGCAGTATTTT
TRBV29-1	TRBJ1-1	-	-	CSVSWTGNTEAFF	TGCAGCGTTTCCTGGACGGGAAACACTGAAGCTTTCTTT
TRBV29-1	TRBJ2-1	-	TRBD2	CSVEPQTSNNEQFF	TGCAGCGTTGAACCCCAGACTAGCAACAATGAGCAGTTCTTC
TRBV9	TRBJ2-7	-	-	CASSVGPGDEQYF	TGTGCCAGCAGCGTAGGTCCGGGGGACGAGCAGTACTTC
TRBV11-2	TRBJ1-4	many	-	CASSSPRDGSAGKLFF	TGTGCCAGCAGCTCCCCTAGGGACGGCTCCGCCGGAAAACTGTTTTTT
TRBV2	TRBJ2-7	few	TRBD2	CASQGSGSGSYEQYF	TGTGCCAGCCAGGGGAGCGGAAGCGGGAGTTACGAGCAGTACTTC
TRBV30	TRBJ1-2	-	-	CAWSWVPSPHGYTF	TGTGCCTGGAGTTGGGTTCCTTCCCCGCATGGCTACACCTTC
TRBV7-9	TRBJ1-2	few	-	CASSQTTSNYGYTF	TGTGCCAGCAGCCAGACTACATCTAACTATGGCTACACCTTC
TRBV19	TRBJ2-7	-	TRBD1	CASSITAGGSYEQYF	TGTGCCAGTAGTATTACGGCAGGGGGCTCCTACGAGCAGTACTTC
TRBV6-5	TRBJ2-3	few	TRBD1	CASSADRARQDTQYF	TGTGCCAGCAGTGCGGACAGGGCGAGACAAGATACGCAGTATTTT
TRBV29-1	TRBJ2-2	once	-	CSVDSGTSRGGELFF	TGCAGCGTTGACTCCGGGACCTCAAGGGGCGGGGAGCTGTTTTTT
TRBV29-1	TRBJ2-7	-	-	CSVTGTLSSYEQYF	TGCAGCGTGACGGGGACTCTTAGCTCCTACGAGCAGTACTTC
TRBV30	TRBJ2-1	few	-	CAWSSWNEQFF	TGTGCCTGGAGTTCCTGGAATGAGCAGTTCTTC
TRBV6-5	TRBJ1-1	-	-	CASRSLLFAEAFF	TGTGCCAGCAGATCTCTTCTCTTTGCTGAAGCTTTCTTT
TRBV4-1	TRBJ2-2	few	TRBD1	CASSPTGVHTGELFF	TGCGCCAGCAGTCCCACAGGGGTGCACACCGGGGAGCTGTTTTTT
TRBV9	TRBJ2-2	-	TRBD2	CASSVKGLDLDTGELFF	TGTGCCAGCAGCGTAAAGGGACTAGACCTGGACACCGGGGAGCTGTTTTTT
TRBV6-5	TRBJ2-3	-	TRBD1	CASSRDRGGTDTQYF	TGTGCCAGCAGTCGCGACAGGGGCGGCACAGATACGCAGTATTTT
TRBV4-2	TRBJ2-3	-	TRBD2	CASSRAGGVTDTQYF	TGTGCCAGCAGCCGAGCGGGGGGGGTCACAGATACGCAGTATTTT
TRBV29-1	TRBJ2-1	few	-	CSVMTERAGPFF	TGCAGCGTAATGACAGAGCGGGCGGGGCCGTTCTTC
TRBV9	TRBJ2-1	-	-	CASSGETWGLGEQFF	TGTGCCAGCAGCGGCGAAACCTGGGGGCTTGGCGAGCAGTTCTTC
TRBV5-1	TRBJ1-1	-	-	CASSVSGNTEAFF	TGCGCCAGCAGCGTCTCAGGGAACACTGAAGCTTTCTTT
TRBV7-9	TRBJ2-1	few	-	CASSLGGKGEQFF	TGTGCCAGCAGCTTAGGCGGAAAGGGTGAGCAGTTCTTC
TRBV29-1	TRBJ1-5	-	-	CSVRGDSNQPQHF	TGCAGCGTTCGGGGGGATAGCAATCAGCCCCAGCATTTT
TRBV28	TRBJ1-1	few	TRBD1	CASSSPTGGNTEAFF	TGTGCCAGCAGTTCCCCGACAGGGGGGAACACTGAAGCTTTCTTT
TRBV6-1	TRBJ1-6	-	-	CASGTSSSYNSPLHF	TGTGCCAGCGGTACCTCTAGCTCCTATAATTCACCCCTCCACTTT
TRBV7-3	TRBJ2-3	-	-	CASSLEGTKSTDTQYF	TGTGCCAGCAGCTTAGAAGGAACCAAGAGCACAGATACGCAGTATTTT
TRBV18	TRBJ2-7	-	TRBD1	CASSLQGAYEQYF	TGTGCCAGCTCTTTACAGGGGGCCTACGAGCAGTACTTC
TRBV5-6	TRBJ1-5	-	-	CASSLGAASNQPQHF	TGTGCCAGCAGCTTGGGGGCAGCTAGCAATCAGCCCCAGCATTTT